The 29 T cell receptor beta chains in this list originate from one sample, sequenced in a study of blood T cell repertoires in COVID-19. Profiled with immunoSEQ multiplex PCR; TCRdb holds only in-frame clones, not every one. The table has 150,000 or so clones, roughly nine tenths seen once; the top ten hold roughly 15%. The specimen was peripheral blood. The receptors derive from a woman aged 35 to 49 with acute or convalescent COVID-19.

The gene calls are TRBV11-3 and TRBJ1-6, with 9 bases lining up with TRBD1. Trimming cost V 7 bases and J 8 bases; bases outside gene matches: 12. The CDR3 totals 16 residues. Germline values: CDR1 SGHNT, CDR2 YENEEA. The DNA of the CDR3 is TGTGCCAGCACCACCCTGGGGGGACAGGGAGATTCACCCCTCCACTTT. This encodes CASTTLGGQGDSPLHF.

This clone was counted only a few times. V usage is TRBV6-1 and J usage is TRBJ1-4, with 8 bases identical to TRBD1. Germline CDR1 reads MNHNS; CDR2 reads SASEGT. The CDR3 runs to 14 residues. J lost 8 bases, V lost 3 bases, and 5 bases had no gene match. The CDR3 is CASSDGTGYEKLFF. CDR3 bases: TGTGCCAGCAGTGATGGGACAGGCTACGAAAAACTGTTTTTT.

The rearrangement links TRBV11-1 to TRBJ1-1; no firm D call. CDR3 length: 14 amino acids. Per germline, CDR1 SGHAT and CDR2 FQDESV (reference sequence). V was cut by 5 bases and J by 4 bases, with 14 bases left in between. The DNA for the CDR3 is TGTGCCAGCAGCCCCCAGGCAGCGGGCACTGAAGCTTTCTTT. Its protein is CASSPQAAGTEAFF.

This CDR3 reads CASSPGGGTDTQYF. The CDR3 DNA follows: TGTGCCAGCAGCCCGGGAGGGGGCACAGATACGCAGTATTTT. This chain joins TRBV9 and TRBJ2-3; 8 bases align to TRBD2. The CDR3 runs to 14 residues. Losses at the gene ends were 4 bases for V and 1 base for J; bases not matched to a gene: 2. The germline gives CDR1 SGDLS, CDR2 YYNGEE.

J is TRBJ2-1 and V is TRBV7-8, with a possible D match to TRBD2 (7 bases). This CDR3 spans 15 amino acids. Germline CDR1 SGHVS, CDR2 FQNEAQ. Trimming took off 6 bases at V and 4 bases at J, with 16 bases between the two ends. The CDR3 DNA is TGTGCCAGCAGTTTGGGCGGGGGCCTTTACAATGAGCAGTTCTTC. Protein sequence: CASSLGGGLYNEQFF.

This chain links TRBV18 with TRBJ2-3, with unresolved D. The CDR3 extends over 12 amino acids. Trimming took off 3 bases at V and 6 bases at J, with 7 bases between the two ends. Germline-derived CDR1 and CDR2 are KGHSH and LQKENI. The CDR3 DNA sequence: TGTGCCAGCTCACCTGATGCGGATACGCAGTATTTT. It specifies CASSPDADTQYF.

The chain uses TRBV6-5 and TRBJ1-2; a weak D match, TRBD1 (5 bases). The germline CDR1 and CDR2 sequences are MNHEY and SVGAGI. CDR3 length: 15 amino acids. Deletions cut 7 bases from V and 4 bases from J, with 19 bases between. The CDR3 region has the DNA TGTGCCAGCACCCCGCAGGGACTTAATCCCTATGGCTACACCTTC. Its translation is CASTPQGLNPYGYTF.

The rearrangement uses TRBV28 and TRBJ1-4; 7 positions agree with TRBD1. The CDR3 loop spans 17 amino acids. V was pared by 4 bases and J by 3 bases, with 11 bases of the junction left unmatched. The V gene's germline CDR1 is MDHEN and CDR2 SYDVKM. The CDR3 spells CASSSTRTGFPNEKLFF. As DNA, the CDR3 is TGTGCCAGCAGTTCTACCCGGACAGGCTTCCCTAATGAAAAACTGTTTTTT.

CDR3: CASSAQGAPNYGYTF. CDR3 sequence (DNA): TGCGCCAGCAGCGCACAGGGGGCACCTAACTATGGCTACACCTTC. V is TRBV5-1 and J is TRBJ1-2; 9 nucleotides align to TRBD1. Trimming removed 4 bases from V and 0 bases from J; junction bases left unmatched: 4. CDR1 and CDR2 (germline): SGHRS, YFSETQ. This CDR3 region has 15 residues.

This clone was recorded once. The J gene is TRBJ2-3, the V gene TRBV12-5, with D hard to call. Trimming left V 5 bases short and J 10 bases short, with 10 bases between. Germline CDR1 reads LGHNT; CDR2 reads FRNRAP. The CDR3 has 11 amino acids. The CDR3 loop is CASGEAKPQYF. In DNA form, the CDR3 reads TGTGCTAGTGGTGAGGCAAAGCCGCAGTATTTT.

The chain uses TRBV19 and TRBJ2-1; no clear D gene. This CDR3 spans 12 amino acids. The germline CDR1 and CDR2 sequences are LNHDA and SQIVND (reference sequence). Between the trimmed V and J ends, which lost 3 bases and 9 bases, there was a span of 9 bases. The CDR3 bases are TGTGCCAGTAGTATGAGAAGTAGTGAGCAGTTCTTC. Translation gives CASSMRSSEQFF.

The chain recombines TRBV4-1 with TRBJ2-7; unclear D gene. This CDR3 is built from 15 residues. Germline CDR1 MGHRA, CDR2 YSYEKL. V lost 0 bases and J 0 bases, leaving 9 bases between the germline ends. CDR3 amino acids: CASSQDRLSSYEQYF. CDR3 nucleotides: TGCGCCAGCAGCCAAGATAGATTGAGCTCCTACGAGCAGTACTTC.

The chain joins TRBV4-2 to TRBJ2-1; 10 bases agree with TRBD2. J lost 10 bases, V lost 4 bases, and 13 bases had no gene match. The germline CDR1 and CDR2 sequences are LGHNA and YNFKEQ. The CDR3 contains 16 residues. As DNA, the CDR3 is TGTGCCAGCAGCCCTACTTTAAGCGGGGGGGCATCCGAGCAGTTCTTC. This gives the protein CASSPTLSGGASEQFF.

Of note for this clone: At one end the junction does not follow the germline gene, possibly because of a read error. The V and J genes are TRBV12-5 and TRBJ2-3, with D perhaps matching TRBD2 (7 bases). The CDR3 is 15 amino acids. Germline CDR1 is LGHNT and CDR2 is FRNRAP. In DNA, the CDR3 is TGTGCTACGCTCTTCTCGGGGGGCGGCACAGACACGCAGTATTTT. Its translation is CATLFSGGGTDTQYF. Variable domain in full (rest from reference TRBV12-5 and TRBJ2-3): DARVTQTPRHKVTEMGQEVTMRCQPILGHNTVFWYRQTMMQGLELLAYFRNRAPLDDSGMPKDRFSAEMPDATLATLKIQPSEPRDSAVYFCATLFSGGGTDTQYFGPGTRLTVL.

This clone was seen a few times. The V gene is TRBV6-1, the J gene TRBJ2-3; D is uncertain. Trimming took 2 bases from V and 12 from J, leaving 12 bases between them. From germline, CDR1 is MNHNS and CDR2 SASEGT. The CDR3 runs 12 residues. CDR3 region: CASSERSQNQYF. In DNA, the CDR3 is TGTGCCAGCAGTGAACGATCCCAGAACCAGTATTTT.

On this clone itself: Other nucleotide sequences in the sample specify the same CDR3. The V and J genes are TRBV7-3 and TRBJ2-7; TRBD2 agrees at 8 bases. The junction had 8 bases not matched to a gene; V was cut back by 6 bases and J by 4 bases. Germline assignment: CDR1 SGHTA and CDR2 FQGTGA. This CDR3 is 14 amino acids long. CDR3 sequence (DNA): TGTGCCAGCAGTGAGGCCAGCGGGAGTTACGAGCAGTACTTC. Protein: CASSEASGSYEQYF.

This chain uses TRBV28 with TRBJ1-5, with TRBD1 matching 8 bases. Trimming removed 2 bases from V and 5 bases from J; junction bases left unmatched: 8. This CDR3 is built from 16 residues. Germline V gives CDR1 MDHEN, CDR2 SYDVKM. The CDR3 bases are TGTGCCAGCAGTTTACTAACAGGCAGGGGGCATCAGCCCCAGCATTTT. Its translation: CASSLLTGRGHQPQHF.

The chain has TRBV7-3 and TRBJ2-1, with D perhaps matching TRBD2 (6 bases). Trimming cost V 2 bases and J 4 bases, with 15 bases left between them. Germline V CDR1 and CDR2: SGHTA, FQGTGA. The CDR3 is 16 residues long. CDR3 loop: CASSLGLRRGYNEQFF. The CDR3 nucleotides read TGTGCCAGCAGCTTAGGGCTACGGCGGGGATACAATGAGCAGTTCTTC. The whole variable domain, filled in from reference TRBV7-3 and TRBJ2-1, reads GAGVSQTPSNKVTEKGKYVELRCDPISGHTALYWYRQSLGQGPEFLIYFQGTGAADDSGLPNDRFFAVRPEGSVSTLKIQRTERGDSAVYLCASSLGLRRGYNEQFFGPGTRLTVL.

The J gene is TRBJ2-5, the V gene TRBV2; tentatively, D is TRBD1 (7 bases). Trimming removed 4 bases at V and 2 bases at J, with 29 bases between. This CDR3 is 20 amino acids long. Germline CDR1 reads SNHLY; CDR2 reads FYNNEI. The CDR3 nucleotides read TGTGCCAGCAGTGGACTAACGGCGGGACAGCTATATCCAAGGCAAGAGACCCAGTACTTC. Its protein product is CASSGLTAGQLYPRQETQYF.

The genes are TRBV4-1 and TRBJ2-7; D perhaps matches TRBD2 (5 bases). The V gene lost 4 bases and the J gene lost 0 bases, with 13 bases spanning the gap. CDR1 is MGHRA, CDR2 YSYEKL, per germline. This CDR3 has 15 amino acids. In nucleotides, the CDR3 is TGCGCCAGCAGCCCGTGGACGGGGAGCTCCTACGAGCAGTACTTC. Translation: CASSPWTGSSYEQYF.

This chain uses TRBV5-1 with TRBJ2-3, with a tentative D call TRBD1 (6 bases). This CDR3 is built from 17 residues. Per germline, CDR1 SGHRS and CDR2 YFSETQ. Between the trimmed V and J ends, which lost 2 bases and 1 base, there was a span of 17 bases. The CDR3 loop reads CASSFATGTLGTDTQYF. CDR3 DNA: TGCGCCAGCAGCTTCGCGACCGGGACACTCGGCACAGATACGCAGTATTTT.

J is TRBJ2-7 and V is TRBV13, with D possibly being TRBD2 (6 bases). Trimming shortened V by 3 bases and J by 1 base, and 13 bases separated the two germline ends. Germline CDR1 PRHDT, CDR2 FYEKMQ (reference sequence). The CDR3 contains 15 residues. CDR3 nucleotide sequence: TGTGCCAGCAGCTTCCGGGGGTTTGGTTCCTACGAGCAGTACTTC. Translated, it gives CASSFRGFGSYEQYF.

V gene TRBV24-1 combines with J gene TRBJ1-1, with D maybe TRBD1 (5 bases). CDR1 KGHDR and CDR2 SFDVKD come from the germline V gene. Trimming removed 5 bases at V and 7 bases at J, with 10 bases between. The CDR3 length is 12 residues. The CDR3 region is CATSGGGYEAFF. Here the CDR3 DNA reads TGTGCCACCAGTGGGGGGGGTTATGAAGCTTTCTTT.

CDR3 nucleotide sequence: TGTGCCAGCAGCCGCCCACAGGGGGCTGAAGCTTTCTTT. Its protein product is CASSRPQGAEAFF. The chain combines TRBV3-1 (or the pseudogene TRBV3-2) with TRBJ1-1, with 8 bases fitting TRBD1. The CDR3 extends over 13 amino acids. The V segment lost 4 bases and the J segment 6 bases; nucleotides outside the gene matches: 4. Germline CDR1 reads LGHDT; CDR2 reads YNNKEL (reference sequence).

This sequence joins TRBV6-5 and TRBJ2-7, with TRBD2 as a possible D gene (6 bases). This CDR3 region has 11 residues. CDR1 is MNHEY, CDR2 SVGAGI, per germline. V was pared by 6 bases and J by 7 bases, with 10 bases between. CDR3 sequence (DNA): TGTGCCAGCAGGACGGAGGGGGAGCAGTACTTC. Encoded protein: CASRTEGEQYF.

V is TRBV4-1 and J is TRBJ1-5; 8 bases align to TRBD1. The CDR3 consists of 15 residues. V gave up 4 bases and J gave up 2 bases; unmatched junction bases: 4. CDR1 and CDR2 (germline): MGHRA, YSYEKL. This CDR3 reads CASSLGGQGNQPQHF. CDR3 nucleotides: TGCGCCAGCAGCCTCGGGGGACAGGGCAATCAGCCCCAGCATTTT.

V gene TRBV4-1 combines with J gene TRBJ2-3; 11 bases are shared with TRBD1. The CDR3 loop spans 16 amino acids. After removal of 0 bases from V and 6 bases from J, the junction contained 5 bases not matched to a gene. Germline V gene lookup returns CDR1 MGHRA and CDR2 YSYEKL. In DNA form, the CDR3 reads TGCGCCAGCAGCCAAGAAGGACAGGGGGCGCTGGATACGCAGTATTTT. Encoded protein: CASSQEGQGALDTQYF.

A few counts support this clone. The V call is TRBV3-1 (or the pseudogene TRBV3-2), the J call TRBJ1-6; D gene unclear. Trimming took 5 bases from V and 3 from J, leaving 11 bases between them. Looked up from germline, CDR1 is LGHDT and CDR2 is YNNKEL (reference sequence). CDR3 size: 15 residues. DNA of the CDR3: TGTGCCAGCAGCTTCACAGTAGACTATAATTCACCCCTCCACTTT. Translating it yields CASSFTVDYNSPLHF.

The chain uses TRBV12-5 and TRBJ1-1; perhaps TRBD1 as D (5 bases). Trimming took off 5 bases at V and 2 bases at J, with 18 bases between the two ends. The CDR3 consists of 16 residues. Per germline, CDR1 LGHNT and CDR2 FRNRAP. In DNA form, the CDR3 reads TGTGCTAGTGGTGACCTCCCCTGGGGGGGAAACACTGAAGCTTTCTTT. This encodes CASGDLPWGGNTEAFF.